This T cell receptor beta chain emerged from a study of T cells after somatic rescue of genetic block (dated by TCRdb to 2020 to 2021). Broadly, across the study: The study assessed how robust, over the long term, a T-cell system was when the system had developed through somatic rescue of a genetic block in T-cell development.

Trimming leaves V shorter by 8 bases and J shorter by 5 bases, with the junction holding 7 bases beyond the gene matches. CDR3 length: 13 amino acids, cysteine to phenylalanine. Solely the CDR3 DNA is kept, with 39 bases framed from the first base. Via the germline V gene, CDR1 is SNHLY and CDR2 FYNNEI. Details on this clone: It has no known antigen specificity. Base quality data are lacking; no much larger clone is found one base away.

Library method: the immunoSEQ multiplex PCR assay. What TCRdb holds here is the immuneACCESS table cut down to in-frame rearrangements. Part of the clones is not present; checked against another copy, under half of the missing clones reflect an unresolved V gene, and the others are unexplained. In this sample the table shows 80,000 to 100,000 clones, around 90% of which occur a single time. Of the sample, roughly 1.5% is held by the ten largest clones. Recombination connected TRBV2 to TRBJ2-7; TRBD1 lines up with 9 middle nucleotides. The sequenced sample was peripheral blood mononuclear cells (PBMCs). This clonotype originated in a young woman. The DNA sequence is as follows: TGTGCCAGCGCCGGGACAGGGATCGACGAGCAGTACTTC. Its protein reads: CASAGTGIDEQYF.